The 24 T cell receptor beta chains listed next were all sequenced from one sample in a study of T cell repertoires in cytomegalovirus infection. Their cognate antigens are unknown. TCRdb re-called the reads with MiXCR, one entry per CDR3 protein. This sample has about 830,000 distinct CDR3 sequences, with approximately 29% found just once. The source was cultured CD8+ T cells from PBMCs, collected from culture after CMV antigen stimulation. These receptors originate from a human donor in good health (CMV status not recorded). Some clones in this sample may be carry-over from other donors' samples.

This clonotype was seen only a few times. J is TRBJ2-7 and V is TRBV6-1, with D possibly TRBD1 on 6 matching bases. This CDR3 spans 12 amino acids. V was trimmed by 10 bases and J by 0 bases, leaving 10 bases between them. CDR1 and CDR2 (germline): MNHNS, SASEGT. The CDR3 nucleotides are TGTGCCACCGGACAGCGCTCCTACGAGCAGTACGTC. Translating it yields CATGQRSYEQYV.

The rearrangement uses TRBV20-1 and TRBJ1-6, with D unclear. Trimming removed 5 bases at V and 10 bases at J, with 18 bases between. CDR1 is DFQATT, CDR2 SNEGSKA, per germline (reference sequence). This CDR3 is 14 amino acids long. CDR3 amino acids: CSAPPEGGGSPLHF. The CDR3, as DNA: TGCAGTGCTCCCCCCGAGGGCGGTGGGTCACCCCTCCACTTT.

This rearrangement joins TRBV11-2 to TRBJ2-2, with D possibly matching TRBD1 (5 bases). There are 16 residues in the CDR3. V was cut by 1 base and J by 4 bases, with 13 bases left in between. CDR1 is SGHAT, CDR2 FQNNGV, per germline. CDR3 sequence: CASSLVWQGGTGELFF. The DNA for the CDR3 is TGTGCCAGCAGCTTAGTTTGGCAGGGCGGCACCGGGGAGCTGTTTTTT. The full variable domain, in which reference TRBV11-2 and TRBJ2-2 provide the parts outside the CDR3, is EAGVAQSPRYKIIEKRQSVAFWCNPISGHATLYWYQQILGQGPKLLIQFQNNGVVDDSQLPKDRFSAERLKGVDSTLKIQPAKLEDSAVYLCASSLVWQGGTGELFFGEGSRLTVL.

In its sample, this clonotype was seen a few times. V gene TRBV12-3 or TRBV12-4 combines with J gene TRBJ2-5; 8 bases fit TRBD2. V dropped 6 bases and J dropped 6; count of bases not matched to a gene: 6. This CDR3 comprises 13 residues. The CDR3 region has the DNA TGTGCCAGCAGCTCCAGCGGGGGAAAGACCCAGTACTTC. Protein product: CASSSSGGKTQYF.

The chain carries TRBV28 and TRBJ1-1; D not certain. This CDR3 region has 13 residues. V lost 4 bases to trimming and J lost 10 bases, with 16 bases between them. Germline CDR1 reads MDHEN; CDR2 reads SYDVKM. The CDR3 DNA reads TGTGCCAGCAGTTCCACCGGTCACACACGAGCTTTCTTT. Amino acids: CASSSTGHTRAFF.

The chain uses TRBV6-1 and TRBJ1-1, with a possible D match to TRBD1 (6 bases). Germline assignment: CDR1 MNHNS and CDR2 SASEGT. The CDR3 spans 15 residues. The V end was cut by 2 bases, the J end by 4 bases, with 14 bases between. CDR3 region: CASSEWRGSATEAFF. The CDR3 coding sequence is TGTGCCAGCAGTGAATGGAGGGGGAGTGCCACTGAAGCTTTCTTT.

The chain links TRBV5-6 to TRBJ2-2, with TRBD1 as a possible D gene (6 bases). The CDR3 length is 14 residues. Per germline, CDR1 SGHDT and CDR2 YYEEEE. V dropped 2 bases and J dropped 4 bases, with 9 bases sitting between them. The CDR3 coding sequence is TGTGCCAGCAGCTTCAACAGGGTCACCGGGGAGCTGTTTTTT. Translating gives CASSFNRVTGELFF. Full variable domain (missing parts from reference TRBV5-6 and TRBJ2-2): DAGVTQSPTHLIKTRGQQVTLRCSPKSGHDTVSWYQQALGQGPQFIFQYYEEEERQRGNFPDRFSGHQFPNYSSELNVNALLLGDSALYLCASSFNRVTGELFFGEGSRLTVL.

This clonotype was counted only a few times. The J gene is TRBJ2-3, the V gene TRBV2, with TRBD2 matching 7 bases. With 3 bases clipped from V and 2 bases from J, the junction kept 8 bases outside the gene matches. CDR3 length: 16 amino acids. Per germline, CDR1 SNHLY and CDR2 FYNNEI. CDR3 loop: CASSERGGGPTDTQYF. The CDR3 bases are TGTGCCAGCAGTGAGAGAGGCGGGGGACCCACAGATACGCAGTATTTT. Complete variable domain (other parts from reference TRBV2 and TRBJ2-3): EPEVTQTPSHQVTQMGQEVILRCVPISNHLYFYWYRQILGQKVEFLVSFYNNEISEKSEIFDDQFSVERPDGSNFTLKIRSTKLEDSAMYFCASSERGGGPTDTQYFGPGTRLTVL.

This clonotype has a single count. The V call is TRBV29-1, the J call TRBJ2-2; weak D call: TRBD1 (6 bases). This CDR3 has 14 amino acids. Germline loops: CDR1 SQVTM, CDR2 ANQGSEA. With 3 bases removed from V and 0 bases from J, the gap between germline ends came to 8 bases. CDR3 DNA: TGCAGCGTTGAGGGGGCTTCGAACACCGGGGAGCTGTTTTTT. Its translation: CSVEGASNTGELFF.

This clonotype showed up just a few times. V and J are TRBV11-3 and TRBJ2-1, with 8 positions matching TRBD1. The V segment lost 1 base and the J segment 7 bases; nucleotides outside the gene matches: 12. Germline CDR1 SGHNT, CDR2 YENEEA. The CDR3 totals 17 residues. The CDR3 bases are TGTGCCAGCAGCTTAGGAACCCAGGGGGCACGGAATAATGAGCAGTTCTTC. It specifies CASSLGTQGARNNEQFF.

This clonotype has only a few counts. The chain uses TRBV12-3 or TRBV12-4 and TRBJ2-3, with TRBD2 matching 13 bases. This CDR3 has 16 residues. After removal of 5 bases from V and 6 bases from J, the junction contained 8 bases not matched to a gene. This chain's CDR3 is CASSARLAGGPDTQYF. CDR3 coding DNA: TGTGCCAGCAGTGCAAGACTAGCGGGGGGCCCGGATACGCAGTATTTT.

The table lists this clonotype with a few counts. The chain carries TRBV7-9 and TRBJ2-5, with TRBD1 identical over 12 bases. V lost 7 bases to trimming and J lost 5 bases; unmatched junction nucleotides: 8. The CDR3 runs 15 residues. Germline values: CDR1 SEHNR, CDR2 FQNEAQ (reference sequence). The CDR3 coding sequence is TGTGCCAGCATACCGGGACAGGGGGCCGGGGAGACCCAGTACTTC. Protein product: CASIPGQGAGETQYF.

The genes are TRBV6-1 and TRBJ1-2; 8 positions agree with TRBD1. Germline lookup yields CDR1 MNHNS and CDR2 SASEGT. Trimming at V came to 6 bases and at J to 8 bases, leaving 17 bases not matched to a gene. This CDR3 spans 16 amino acids. The CDR3 nucleotides read TGTGCCAGCAGCAAGGAGATGACAGGGGCGCAGATCGGCTACACCTTC. Protein: CASSKEMTGAQIGYTF.

This clonotype was seen more than once but under ten times. The rearrangement joins TRBV11-3 to TRBJ2-3; 10 nucleotides match TRBD1. V lost 6 bases, J lost 0 bases, and 3 bases stayed unmatched. Germline CDR1 is SGHNT and CDR2 is YENEEA. This CDR3 has 15 residues. Here the CDR3 reads CASSRDRGSTDTQYF. DNA of the CDR3: TGTGCCAGCAGTCGGGACAGGGGAAGCACAGATACGCAGTATTTT.

This clonotype occurred a few times. V gene TRBV27 combines with J gene TRBJ2-7, with D uncertain. CDR1 MNHEY and CDR2 SMNVEV come from the germline V gene (reference sequence). Trimming removed 0 bases at V and 3 bases at J, with 12 bases between. This CDR3 spans 15 amino acids. The CDR3, as DNA: TGTGCCAGCAGTTTATCCCTGAGGTCCATCTACGAGCAGTACGTC. Its protein product is CASSLSLRSIYEQYV.

The chain links TRBV27 to TRBJ2-1, with D possibly being TRBD2 (6 bases). The CDR3 has 13 residues. CDR1 is MNHEY and CDR2 is SMNVEV in the germline V gene (reference sequence). Deletions cut 5 bases from V and 5 bases from J, with 10 bases between. CDR3 in DNA: TGTGCCAGCAGTCTAAGGAGGGACAATGAGCAGTTCTTC. Encoded protein: CASSLRRDNEQFF.

V is TRBV5-1 and J is TRBJ2-3; D assignment may be TRBD1 or TRBD2 (5 bases each). The CDR3 is 15 amino acids. The V gene lost 5 bases and the J gene lost 0 bases, with 13 bases spanning the gap. Looked up from germline, CDR1 is SGHRS and CDR2 is YFSETQ. DNA for the CDR3: TGCGCCAGCAGGCCAGGGACCCCAAGCACAGATACGCAGTATTTT. This translates into CASRPGTPSTDTQYF.

This clonotype was found many times. The chain is built from TRBV7-8 and TRBJ2-1; maybe TRBD2 (6 bases). The CDR3 covers 18 residues. CDR1 and CDR2 (germline): SGHVS, FQNEAQ. V shed 5 bases and J shed 0 bases, with 20 bases lying between them. CDR3 sequence reads: CASSPEGGFLSSYNEQFF. The CDR3 bases are TGTGCCAGCAGCCCCGAGGGAGGTTTTCTTAGCTCCTACAATGAGCAGTTCTTC.

The table lists this clonotype with a count of one. This chain connects TRBV20-1 to TRBJ2-7, with TRBD1 matching 9 bases. Germline V CDR1 and CDR2: DFQATT, SNEGSKA (reference sequence). The CDR3 runs 14 residues. V lost 1 base and J lost 4; bases outside the gene matches: 5. The CDR3 region is CSARATGQGYEQYF. CDR3 DNA: TGCAGTGCTAGAGCTACGGGACAGGGATACGAGCAGTACTTC.

This chain links TRBV29-1 with TRBJ2-3, with 7 bases aligning to TRBD2. V was pared by 2 bases and J by 6 bases, with 11 bases of the junction left unmatched. The CDR3 runs to 15 residues. Germline CDR1 and CDR2: SQVTM and ANQGSEA. CDR3 loop: CSVESPTSVLDTQYF. The DNA for the CDR3 is TGCAGCGTTGAATCTCCTACTAGCGTTCTTGATACGCAGTATTTT.

This clonotype was seen a few times. The chain employs TRBV11-2 and TRBJ2-1; 9 bases fit TRBD2. The CDR3 length is 15 residues. J lost 0 bases, V lost 7 bases, and 4 bases had no gene match. The germline gives CDR1 SGHAT, CDR2 FQNNGV. For the CDR3, the DNA is TGTGCCAGCACTTTAGCGGGGGACTCCTACAATGAGCAGTTCTTC. Its protein is CASTLAGDSYNEQFF.

The CDR3 is CASSYPNQPGQGTNEQFF. In DNA form, the CDR3 reads TGTGCCAGCAGTTACCCTAACCAACCGGGACAGGGGACCAATGAGCAGTTCTTC. This sequence joins TRBV6-6 and TRBJ2-1, with 10 nucleotides matching TRBD1. The V and J ends lost 2 bases and 6 bases, in that order; junction bases with no gene match: 13. Per the germline V gene, CDR1 is MNHNY and CDR2 is SVGAGI (reference sequence). The CDR3 is 18 amino acids.

The rearrangement joins TRBV5-1 to TRBJ1-1; 8 bases match TRBD1. Trimming at V came to 0 bases and at J to 1 base, leaving 2 bases not matched to a gene. The CDR3 totals 15 residues. Per germline, CDR1 SGHRS and CDR2 YFSETQ. The CDR3 loop is CASSLGDRTNTEAFF. The CDR3 DNA reads as TGCGCCAGCAGCTTGGGGGACAGGACGAACACTGAAGCTTTCTTT.

This clonotype was counted only a few times. This sequence joins TRBV5-1 and TRBJ2-1; TRBD2 matches 8 bases. Germline CDR1 SGHRS, CDR2 YFSETQ. CDR3 length equals 15 residues. V lost 4 bases and J lost 3; bases outside the gene matches: 6. CDR3 sequence: CASSLWTSNYNEQFF. CDR3 sequence (DNA): TGCGCCAGCAGCCTTTGGACTAGCAACTACAATGAGCAGTTCTTC. Based on the CDR3 plus reference TRBV5-1 and TRBJ2-1, the full variable domain is KAGVTQTPRYLIKTRGQQVTLSCSPISGHRSVSWYQQTPGQGLQFLFEYFSETQRNKGNFPGRFSGRQFSNSRSEMNVSTLELGDSALYLCASSLWTSNYNEQFFGPGTRLTVL.